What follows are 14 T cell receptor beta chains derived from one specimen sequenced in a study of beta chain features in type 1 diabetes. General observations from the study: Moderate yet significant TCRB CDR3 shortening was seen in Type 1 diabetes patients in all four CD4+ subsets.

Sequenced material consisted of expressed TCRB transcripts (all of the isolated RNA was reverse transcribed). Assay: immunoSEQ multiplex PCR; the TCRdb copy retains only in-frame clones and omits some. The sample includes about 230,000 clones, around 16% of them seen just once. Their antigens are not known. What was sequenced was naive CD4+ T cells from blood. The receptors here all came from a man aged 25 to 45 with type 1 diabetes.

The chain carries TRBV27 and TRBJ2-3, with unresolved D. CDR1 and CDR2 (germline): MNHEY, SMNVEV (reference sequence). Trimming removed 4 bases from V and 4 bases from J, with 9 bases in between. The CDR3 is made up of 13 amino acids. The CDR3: CASSSHGADTQYF. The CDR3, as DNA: TGTGCCAGCAGTTCCCATGGGGCAGATACGCAGTATTTT.

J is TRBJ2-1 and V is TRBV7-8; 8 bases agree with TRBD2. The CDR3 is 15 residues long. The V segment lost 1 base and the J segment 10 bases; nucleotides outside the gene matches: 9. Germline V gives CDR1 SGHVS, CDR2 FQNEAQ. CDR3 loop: CASSLDRTSLSEQFF. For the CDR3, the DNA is TGTGCCAGCAGCTTAGACAGGACTAGCTTATCGGAGCAGTTCTTC.

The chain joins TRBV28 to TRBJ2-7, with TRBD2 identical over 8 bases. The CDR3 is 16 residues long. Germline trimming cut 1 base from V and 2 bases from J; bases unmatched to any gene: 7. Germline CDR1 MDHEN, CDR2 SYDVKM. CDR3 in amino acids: CASSLLVAGLTYEQYF. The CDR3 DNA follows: TGTGCCAGCAGTTTATTGGTAGCGGGGCTCACCTACGAGCAGTACTTC.

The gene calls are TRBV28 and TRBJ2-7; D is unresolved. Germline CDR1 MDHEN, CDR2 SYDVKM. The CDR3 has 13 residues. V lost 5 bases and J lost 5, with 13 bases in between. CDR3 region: CASSPSGGDEQYF. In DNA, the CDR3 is TGTGCCAGCAGTCCTAGTGGTGGGGACGAGCAGTACTTC.

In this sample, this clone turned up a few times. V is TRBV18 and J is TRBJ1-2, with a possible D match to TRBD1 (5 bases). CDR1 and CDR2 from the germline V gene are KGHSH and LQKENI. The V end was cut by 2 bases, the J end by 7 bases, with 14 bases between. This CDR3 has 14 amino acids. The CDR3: CASSPGQGSFGYTF. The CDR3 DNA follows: TGTGCCAGCTCACCAGGGCAGGGATCTTTTGGCTACACCTTC. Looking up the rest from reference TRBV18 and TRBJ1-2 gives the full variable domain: NAGVMQNPRHLVRRRGQEARLRCSPMKGHSHVYWYRQLPEEGLKFMVYLQKENIIDESGMPKERFSAEFPKEGPSILRIQQVVRGDSAAYFCASSPGQGSFGYTFGSGTRLTVV.

CDR3 amino acids: CASSEGISGSHEQYF. CDR3 DNA: TGTGCCAGCAGTGAAGGTATTAGCGGGAGTCACGAGCAGTACTTC. The chain uses TRBV6-1 and TRBJ2-7, with 9 bases lining up with TRBD2. CDR1 and CDR2 from the germline V gene are MNHNS and SASEGT. Germline trimming cut 1 base from V and 5 bases from J; bases unmatched to any gene: 6. The CDR3 runs to 15 residues.

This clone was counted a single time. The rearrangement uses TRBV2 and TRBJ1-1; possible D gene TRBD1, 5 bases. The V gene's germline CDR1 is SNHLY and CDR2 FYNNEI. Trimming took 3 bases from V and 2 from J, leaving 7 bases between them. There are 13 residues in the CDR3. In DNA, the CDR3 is TGTGCCAGCAGTGATGACAGTAACACTGAAGCTTTCTTT. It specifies CASSDDSNTEAFF. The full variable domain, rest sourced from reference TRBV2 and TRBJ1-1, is EPEVTQTPSHQVTQMGQEVILRCVPISNHLYFYWYRQILGQKVEFLVSFYNNEISEKSEIFDDQFSVERPDGSNFTLKIRSTKLEDSAMYFCASSDDSNTEAFFGQGTRLTVV.

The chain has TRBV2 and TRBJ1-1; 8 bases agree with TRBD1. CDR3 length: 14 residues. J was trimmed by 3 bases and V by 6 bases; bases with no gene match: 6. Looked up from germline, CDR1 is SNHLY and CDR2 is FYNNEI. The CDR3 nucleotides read TGTGCCAGCAGGCCAGGGGGCAGGGACACTGAAGCTTTCTTT. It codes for CASRPGGRDTEAFF.

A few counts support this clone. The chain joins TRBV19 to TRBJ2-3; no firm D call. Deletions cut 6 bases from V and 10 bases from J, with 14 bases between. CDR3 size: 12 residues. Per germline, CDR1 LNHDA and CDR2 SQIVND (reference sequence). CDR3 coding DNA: TGTGCCAGTAGCATAAACTCCGGGTCGCAGTATTTT. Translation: CASSINSGSQYF.

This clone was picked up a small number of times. CDR3 amino acids: CASSPPVRVDEQYF. CDR3 coding DNA: TGTGCCAGCTCACCACCGGTCAGGGTTGACGAGCAGTACTTC. V gene TRBV18 combines with J gene TRBJ2-7; the D gene is possibly TRBD1 (5 bases). Germline assignment: CDR1 KGHSH and CDR2 LQKENI. Between the trimmed V and J ends, which lost 0 bases and 5 bases, there was a span of 11 bases. This CDR3 has 14 residues. Based on the CDR3 plus reference TRBV18 and TRBJ2-7, the full variable domain is NAGVMQNPRHLVRRRGQEARLRCSPMKGHSHVYWYRQLPEEGLKFMVYLQKENIIDESGMPKERFSAEFPKEGPSILRIQQVVRGDSAAYFCASSPPVRVDEQYFGPGTRLTVT.

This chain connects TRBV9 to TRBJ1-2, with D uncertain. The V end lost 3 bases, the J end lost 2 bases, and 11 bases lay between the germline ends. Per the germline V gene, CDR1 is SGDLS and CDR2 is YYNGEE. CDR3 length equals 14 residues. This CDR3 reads CASSERARNYGYTF. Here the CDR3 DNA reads TGTGCCAGCAGCGAGAGAGCCAGAAACTATGGCTACACCTTC. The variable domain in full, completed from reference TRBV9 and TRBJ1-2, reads DSGVTQTPKHLITATGQRVTLRCSPRSGDLSVYWYQQSLDQGLQFLIQYYNGEERAKGNILERFSAQQFPDLHSELNLSSLELGDSALYFCASSERARNYGYTFGSGTRLTVV.

CDR3 DNA: TGTGCCAGCAGCTTAGTTGGGACAGGGAGGACTGAAGCTTTCTTT. Translation gives CASSLVGTGRTEAFF. J is TRBJ1-1 and V is TRBV7-9; 9 bases are a match to TRBD1. The CDR3 runs to 15 residues. The germline CDR1 and CDR2 sequences are SEHNR and FQNEAQ (reference sequence). V trimming: 1 base; J trimming: 5 bases; junction bases outside the gene matches: 5.

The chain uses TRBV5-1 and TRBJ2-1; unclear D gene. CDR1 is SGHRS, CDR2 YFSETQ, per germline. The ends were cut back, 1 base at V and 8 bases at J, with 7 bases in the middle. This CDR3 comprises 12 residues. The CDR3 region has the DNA TGCGCCAGCAGCTTGATCCGTGATGAGCAGTTCTTC. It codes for CASSLIRDEQFF. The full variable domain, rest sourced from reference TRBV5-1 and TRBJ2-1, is KAGVTQTPRYLIKTRGQQVTLSCSPISGHRSVSWYQQTPGQGLQFLFEYFSETQRNKGNFPGRFSGRQFSNSRSEMNVSTLELGDSALYLCASSLIRDEQFFGPGTRLTVL.

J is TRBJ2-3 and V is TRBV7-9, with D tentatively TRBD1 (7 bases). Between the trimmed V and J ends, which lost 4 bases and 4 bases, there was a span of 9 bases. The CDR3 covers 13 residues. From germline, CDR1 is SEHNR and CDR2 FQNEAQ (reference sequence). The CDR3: CASSSRGADTQYF. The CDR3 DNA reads TGTGCCAGCAGCTCCAGGGGGGCAGATACGCAGTATTTT.